There are a few counts of the clone carrying this T cell receptor beta chain. Antigen unknown. The germline V gene encodes CDR1 SGHTA and CDR2 FQGNSA. The CDR3 consists of 15 residues. Trimming stripped 5 bases from V and 6 bases from J, with 16 bases between. This sample is part of a study of response to subunit inactivated influenza vaccine. Study-level results: The authors put forward the suggestion that each seasonal influenza vaccination may bring in only a limited number of new T cells.

Each CDR3 protein is one row after TCRdb ran MiXCR on the RT-PCR reads. The sample contains fewer than 700,000 distinct CDR3 sequences, 13% of which appear only once. Specimen: PBMCs from blood, collected 35 to 45 days after vaccination. This sequence joins TRBV7-2 and TRBJ2-2; D may be TRBD2 (6 bases). The source of this sequence is a man aged 50 to 59 who received an inactivated influenza vaccine. The CDR3 sequence: CASSNREPRAGELFF. Written as DNA, the CDR3 is TGTGCCAGCAGCAACCGGGAGCCACGGGCCGGGGAGCTGTTTTTT. Filled out from reference TRBV7-2 and TRBJ2-2, the complete variable domain reads GAGVSQSPSNKVTEKGKDVELRCDPISGHTALYWYRQSLGQGLEFLIYFQGNSAPDKSGLPSDRFSAERTGGSVSTLTIQRTQQEDSAVYLCASSNREPRAGELFFGEGSRLTVL.